These 10 T cell receptor beta chains came from one sample sequenced in a study of cytomegalovirus exposure and HLA in healthy donors. Primers: 60 Vbeta forward and 13 Jbeta reverse. Sequenced by immunoSEQ multiplex PCR; TCRdb stores in-frame clones only, minus some. Among more than 130,000 clones listed, approximately 80% were seen once. The sequenced sample was PBMCs. The receptors come from a man aged 35-49 years in good health and CMV-seropositive.

The chain carries TRBV5-1 and TRBJ1-1, with D unclear. Germline V gene sequence: CDR1 SGHRS, CDR2 YFSETQ. The CDR3 is made up of 15 amino acids. V was clipped by 5 bases and J by 5 bases, with 19 bases between them. The CDR3 reads CASRLADRVGTEAFF. CDR3 bases: TGCGCCAGCAGGCTTGCCGATCGGGTTGGGACTGAAGCTTTCTTT.

The genes are TRBV30 and TRBJ1-2; D is possibly TRBD1 (5 bases). The germline CDR1 and CDR2 sequences are GTSNPN and SVGIG (reference sequence). Trimming left V 5 bases short and J 4 bases short, with 23 bases between. The CDR3 has 16 residues. The CDR3 here is CAWDLGGVPGSYGYTF. The CDR3 nucleotides read TGTGCCTGGGACCTTGGAGGGGTCCCGGGCTCCTATGGCTACACCTTC.

The chain is built from TRBV29-1 and TRBJ2-5; a possible D gene is TRBD2 (5 bases). The CDR3 has 14 residues. Germline values: CDR1 SQVTM, CDR2 ANQGSEA. Trimming pared 4 bases from V and 2 bases from J, leaving 14 bases between. The CDR3 spells CSVGVGGVQETQYF. CDR3 bases: TGCAGCGTTGGGGTAGGAGGTGTTCAAGAGACCCAGTACTTC.

This chain uses TRBV2 with TRBJ2-3; tentative D call: TRBD2 (6 bases). CDR1 is SNHLY, CDR2 FYNNEI, per germline. Trimming cost V 4 bases and J 4 bases, with 9 bases left between them. The CDR3 covers 13 residues. This chain's CDR3 is CASSGGIADTQYF. In DNA, the CDR3 is TGTGCCAGCAGTGGCGGGATCGCAGATACGCAGTATTTT.

The chain couples TRBV4-3 to TRBJ1-2, with D unclear. This CDR3 comprises 14 residues. V gave up 0 bases and J gave up 8 bases, with 13 bases separating them. Germline V gives CDR1 LGHNA, CDR2 YSLEER. In nucleotides, the CDR3 is TGCGCCAGCAGCCAAGATAACAGTTTATGGGGCTACACCTTC. This translates into CASSQDNSLWGYTF.

This clone has only a few counts. V is TRBV11-3 and J is TRBJ2-2; 9 bases fit TRBD2. Germline-derived CDR1 and CDR2 are SGHNT and YENEEA. V lost 6 bases to trimming and J lost 3 bases; unmatched junction nucleotides: 5. The CDR3 covers 15 residues. This chain's CDR3 is CASSRLAVYTGELFF. CDR3 DNA sequence: TGTGCCAGCAGTCGACTAGCGGTTTACACCGGGGAGCTGTTTTTT.

This clone was seen only once. The chain uses TRBV5-1 and TRBJ1-1; D gene uncertain. The CDR3 loop spans 13 amino acids. Per the germline V gene, CDR1 is SGHRS and CDR2 is YFSETQ. Trimming removed 0 bases from V and 5 bases from J, with 8 bases in between. The CDR3 sequence is CASSLVTGTEAFF. In DNA form, the CDR3 reads TGCGCCAGCAGCTTGGTTACCGGGACTGAAGCTTTCTTT.

This clone appeared once. The genes are TRBV5-8 and TRBJ2-3; 12 bases match TRBD2. With 1 base clipped from V and 9 bases from J, the junction kept 6 bases outside the gene matches. Germline CDR1 and CDR2: SGHTS and YDEGEE. CDR3 length equals 15 residues. The CDR3 region has the DNA TGTGCCAGCAGCTTGCAGGGACTAGCGGGTGTCACGCAGTATTTT. Translation: CASSLQGLAGVTQYF.

The V gene is TRBV19, the J gene TRBJ2-4; tentatively, D is TRBD1 (6 bases). The ends were cut back, 5 bases at V and 8 bases at J, with 13 bases in the middle. The length of the CDR3 is 13 residues. The germline gives CDR1 LNHDA, CDR2 SQIVND (reference sequence). The DNA of the CDR3 is TGTGCCAGTAGTTTTGCAGGGGCGGACATTCAGTACTTC. Amino acids: CASSFAGADIQYF.

V gene TRBV11-1 combines with J gene TRBJ1-2, with 8 bases aligning to TRBD1. The CDR3 is made up of 15 amino acids. The germline CDR1 and CDR2 sequences are SGHAT and FQDESV (reference sequence). V was clipped by 4 bases and J by 3 bases; unmatched bases: 7. The CDR3 sequence is CASSSSGDRYYGYTF. In DNA form, the CDR3 reads TGTGCCAGCAGCTCGTCGGGGGACAGGTACTATGGCTACACCTTC.